The clone carrying this TCR beta chain was recorded once. Its target is not known. The entry originates in a study of cytomegalovirus exposure and HLA in healthy donors. General study points: Across HLA loci, a later analysis found differing TCR association rates, with DRB1 most and HLA-C fewest. In an earlier analysis, in fewer than 700 donors, most V segments appeared productive either ~90% or ~30% of the time. Analysis performed later found more than 15,000 TCR beta sequences associated with HLA alleles at 0.05 false discovery rate. Common viral pathogens seemed to be connected with several of the most significant clusters, according to a later analysis.

The PCR had 60 Vbeta and 13 Jbeta primers. The table came from immunoSEQ multiplex PCR; TCRdb's copy has only in-frame clones and leaves some out. Of approximately 33,000 clones in the sample, about half are singletons; the top ten hold 6.2%. The receptor comes from a woman between 35 and 50 years old in good health and CMV-seropositive. Sequencing was carried out using PBMCs.

Here the CDR3 reads CASSQVPGFSEETQYF. Written as DNA, the CDR3 is TGTGCCAGCAGCCAAGTTCCCGGTTTCTCCGAAGAGACCCAGTACTTC. The gene calls are TRBV14 and TRBJ2-5; D ambiguous. Looked up from germline, CDR1 is SGHDN and CDR2 is FVKESK. The CDR3 loop spans 16 amino acids. The V end was cut by 1 base, the J end by 3 bases, with 15 bases between.